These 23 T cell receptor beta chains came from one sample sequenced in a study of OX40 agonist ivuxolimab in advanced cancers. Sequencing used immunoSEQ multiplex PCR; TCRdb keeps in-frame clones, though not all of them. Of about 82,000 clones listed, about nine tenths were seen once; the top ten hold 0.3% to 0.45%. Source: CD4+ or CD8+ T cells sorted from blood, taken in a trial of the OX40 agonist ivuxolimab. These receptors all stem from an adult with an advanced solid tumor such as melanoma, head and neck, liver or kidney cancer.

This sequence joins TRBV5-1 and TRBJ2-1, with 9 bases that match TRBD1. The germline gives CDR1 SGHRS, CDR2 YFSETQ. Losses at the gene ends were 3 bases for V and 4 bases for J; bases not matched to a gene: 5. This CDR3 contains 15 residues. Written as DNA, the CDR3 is TGCGCCAGCAGCTCACAGGGGGCCGGTTACAATGAGCAGTTCTTC. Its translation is CASSSQGAGYNEQFF.

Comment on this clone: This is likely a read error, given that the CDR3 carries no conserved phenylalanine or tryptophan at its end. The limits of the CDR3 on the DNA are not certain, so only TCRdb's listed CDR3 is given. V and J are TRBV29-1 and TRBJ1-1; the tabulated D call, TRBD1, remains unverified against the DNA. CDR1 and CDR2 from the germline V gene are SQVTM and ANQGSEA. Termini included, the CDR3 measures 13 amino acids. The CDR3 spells CSVEDQVGAGRWD.

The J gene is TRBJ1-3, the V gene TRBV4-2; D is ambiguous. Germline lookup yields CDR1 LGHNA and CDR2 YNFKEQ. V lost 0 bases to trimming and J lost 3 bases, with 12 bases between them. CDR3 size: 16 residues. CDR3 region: CASSQDHGVGGNTIYF. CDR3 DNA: TGTGCCAGCAGCCAAGATCATGGGGTGGGTGGAAACACCATATATTTT.

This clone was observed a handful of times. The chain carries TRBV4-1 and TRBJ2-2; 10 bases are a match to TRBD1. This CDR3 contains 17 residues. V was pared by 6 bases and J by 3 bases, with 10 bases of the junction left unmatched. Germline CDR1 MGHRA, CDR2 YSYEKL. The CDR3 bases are TGCGCCAGCAGGGACCTGACAGGGGGCGCGGACACCGGGGAGCTGTTTTTT. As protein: CASRDLTGGADTGELFF.

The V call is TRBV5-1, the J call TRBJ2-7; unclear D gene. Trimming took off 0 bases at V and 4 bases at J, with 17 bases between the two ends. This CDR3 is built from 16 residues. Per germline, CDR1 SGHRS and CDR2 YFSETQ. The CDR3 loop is CASSLVIPSLIYEQYF. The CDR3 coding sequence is TGCGCCAGCAGCTTGGTTATCCCGTCATTAATTTACGAGCAGTACTTC.

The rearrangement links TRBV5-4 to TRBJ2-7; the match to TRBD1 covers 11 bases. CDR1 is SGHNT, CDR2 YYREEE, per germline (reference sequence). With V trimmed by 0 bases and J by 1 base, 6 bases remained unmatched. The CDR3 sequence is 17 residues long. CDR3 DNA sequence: TGTGCCAGCAGCTTGGGGGGTGGACAGGGGGCGTCCTACGAGCAGTACTTC. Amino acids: CASSLGGGQGASYEQYF.

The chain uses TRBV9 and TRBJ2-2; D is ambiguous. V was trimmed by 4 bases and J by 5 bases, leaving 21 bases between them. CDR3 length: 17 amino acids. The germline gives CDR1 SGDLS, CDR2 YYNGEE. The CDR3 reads CASSPHLVVAGTGELFF. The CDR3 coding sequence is TGTGCCAGCAGCCCCCATCTTGTGGTCGCCGGAACCGGGGAGCTGTTTTTT.

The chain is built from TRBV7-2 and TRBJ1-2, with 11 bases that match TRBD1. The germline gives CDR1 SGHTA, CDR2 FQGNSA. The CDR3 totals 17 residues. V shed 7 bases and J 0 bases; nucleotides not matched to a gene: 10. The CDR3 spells CASTVGQGGFANYGYTF. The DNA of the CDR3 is TGTGCCAGCACCGTGGGACAGGGGGGTTTCGCTAACTATGGCTACACCTTC.

The CDR3 region is CASSLDSSGNTIYF. CDR3 DNA: TGTGCCAGCAGCTTAGACAGCTCTGGAAACACCATATATTTT. The rearrangement uses TRBV7-2 and TRBJ1-3; the D is unclear. Trimming took off 1 base at V and 0 bases at J, with 4 bases between the two ends. This CDR3 contains 14 residues. Germline loops: CDR1 SGHTA, CDR2 FQGNSA.

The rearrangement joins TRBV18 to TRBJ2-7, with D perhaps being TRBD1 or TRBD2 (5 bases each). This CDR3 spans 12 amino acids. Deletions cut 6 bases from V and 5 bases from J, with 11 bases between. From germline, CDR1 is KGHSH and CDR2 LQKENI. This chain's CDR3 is CASSYEGHEQYF. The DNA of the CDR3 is TGTGCCAGCTCTTACGAGGGGCACGAGCAGTACTTC.

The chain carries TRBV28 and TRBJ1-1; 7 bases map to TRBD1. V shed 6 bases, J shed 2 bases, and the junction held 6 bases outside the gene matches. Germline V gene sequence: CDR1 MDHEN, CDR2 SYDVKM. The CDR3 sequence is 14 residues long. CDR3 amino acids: CASRSGTANTEAFF. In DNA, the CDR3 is TGTGCCAGCAGATCCGGGACAGCCAACACTGAAGCTTTCTTT. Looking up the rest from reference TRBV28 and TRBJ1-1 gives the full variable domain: DVKVTQSSRYLVKRTGEKVFLECVQDMDHENMFWYRQDPGLGLRLIYFSYDVKMKEKGDIPEGYSVSREKKERFSLILESASTNQTSMYLCASRSGTANTEAFFGQGTRLTVV.

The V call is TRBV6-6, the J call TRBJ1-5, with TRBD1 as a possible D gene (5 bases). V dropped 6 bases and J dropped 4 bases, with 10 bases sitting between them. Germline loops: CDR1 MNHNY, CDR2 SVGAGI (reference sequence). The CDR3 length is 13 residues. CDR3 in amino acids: CASSPRGNQPQHF. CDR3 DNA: TGTGCCAGCAGCCCTCGGGGGAATCAGCCCCAGCATTTT.

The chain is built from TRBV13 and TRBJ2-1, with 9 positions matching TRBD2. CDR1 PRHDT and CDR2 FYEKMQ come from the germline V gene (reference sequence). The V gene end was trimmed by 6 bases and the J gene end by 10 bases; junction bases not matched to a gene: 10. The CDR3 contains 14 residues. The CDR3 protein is CASRLAGRKKEQFF. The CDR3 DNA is TGTGCCAGCAGGCTAGCGGGAAGAAAAAAAGAGCAGTTCTTC.

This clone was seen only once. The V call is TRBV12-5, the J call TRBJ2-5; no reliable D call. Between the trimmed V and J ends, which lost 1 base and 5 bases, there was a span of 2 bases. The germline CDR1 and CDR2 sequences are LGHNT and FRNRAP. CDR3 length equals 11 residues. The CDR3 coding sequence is TGTGCTAGTGGTTTGGATGAGACCCAGTACTTC. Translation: CASGLDETQYF. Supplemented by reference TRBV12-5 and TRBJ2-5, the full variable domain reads DARVTQTPRHKVTEMGQEVTMRCQPILGHNTVFWYRQTMMQGLELLAYFRNRAPLDDSGMPKDRFSAEMPDATLATLKIQPSEPRDSAVYFCASGLDETQYFGPGTRLLVL.

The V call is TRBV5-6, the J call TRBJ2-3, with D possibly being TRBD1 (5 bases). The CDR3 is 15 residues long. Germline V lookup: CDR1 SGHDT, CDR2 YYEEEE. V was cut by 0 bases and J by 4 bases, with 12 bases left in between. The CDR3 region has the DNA TGTGCCAGCAGCTTGGTCCAGACAGCGTCAGATACGCAGTATTTT. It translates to CASSLVQTASDTQYF.

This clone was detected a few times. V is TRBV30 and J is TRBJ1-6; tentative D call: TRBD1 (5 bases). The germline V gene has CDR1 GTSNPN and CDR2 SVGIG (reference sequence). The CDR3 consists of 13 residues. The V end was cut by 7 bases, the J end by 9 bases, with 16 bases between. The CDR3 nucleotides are TGTGCCTCAGGGAGTTTGCACGGTTCACCCCTCCACTTT. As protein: CASGSLHGSPLHF.

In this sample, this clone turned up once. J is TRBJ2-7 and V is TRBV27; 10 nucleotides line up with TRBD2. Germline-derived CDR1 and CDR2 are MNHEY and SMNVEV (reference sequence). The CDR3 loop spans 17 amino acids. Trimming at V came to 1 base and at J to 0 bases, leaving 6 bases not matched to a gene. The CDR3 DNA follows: TGTGCCAGCAGTTTATTCCGGACTAGCGGACTCTCCTACGAGCAGTACTTC. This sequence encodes CASSLFRTSGLSYEQYF.

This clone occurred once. CDR3 in DNA: TGTGCCAGCAGTGGGACAGCTAGCTCCTACAATGAGCAGTTCTTC. Its translation is CASSGTASSYNEQFF. The V and J genes are TRBV6-1 and TRBJ2-1; D is perhaps TRBD1 (6 bases). The germline V and J ends were trimmed by 4 bases and 0 bases, with 10 bases remaining between them. The CDR3 consists of 15 residues. Germline V CDR1 and CDR2: MNHNS, SASEGT.

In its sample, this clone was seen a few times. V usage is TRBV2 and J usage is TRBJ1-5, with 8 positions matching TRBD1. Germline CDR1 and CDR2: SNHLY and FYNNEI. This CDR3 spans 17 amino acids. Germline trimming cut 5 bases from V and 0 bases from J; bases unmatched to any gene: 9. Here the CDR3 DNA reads TGTGCCAGCAGTACCGGGACAGGAGACCATAGCAATCAGCCCCAGCATTTT. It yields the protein CASSTGTGDHSNQPQHF.

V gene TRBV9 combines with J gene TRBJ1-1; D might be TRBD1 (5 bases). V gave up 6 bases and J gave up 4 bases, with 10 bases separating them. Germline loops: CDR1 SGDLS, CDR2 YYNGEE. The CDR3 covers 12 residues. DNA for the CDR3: TGTGCCAGCACGGACGGGGGCACTGAAGCTTTCTTT. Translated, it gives CASTDGGTEAFF.

CDR3 amino acids: CASSLGTSGSLGLHNEQFF. CDR3 sequence (DNA): TGTGCCAGCAGCTTGGGGACTAGCGGGAGTTTGGGGCTCCACAATGAGCAGTTCTTC. The chain combines TRBV5-5 with TRBJ2-1, with 13 positions matching TRBD2. In germline, CDR1 is SGHKS, CDR2 YYEKEE (reference sequence). J lost 5 bases, V lost 0 bases, and 11 bases had no gene match. The CDR3 has 19 amino acids.

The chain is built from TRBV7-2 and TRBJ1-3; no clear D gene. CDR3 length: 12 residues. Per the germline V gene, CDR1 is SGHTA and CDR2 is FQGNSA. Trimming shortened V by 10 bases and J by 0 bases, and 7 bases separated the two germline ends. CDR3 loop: CATQISGNTIYF. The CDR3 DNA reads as TGTGCCACTCAAATCTCTGGAAACACCATATATTTT.

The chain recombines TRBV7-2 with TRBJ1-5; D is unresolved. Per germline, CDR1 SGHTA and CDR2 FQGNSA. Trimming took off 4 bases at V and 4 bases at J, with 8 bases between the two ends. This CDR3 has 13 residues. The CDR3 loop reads CASSSGGNQPQHF. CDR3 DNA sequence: TGTGCCAGCAGCTCAGGTGGAAATCAGCCCCAGCATTTT.